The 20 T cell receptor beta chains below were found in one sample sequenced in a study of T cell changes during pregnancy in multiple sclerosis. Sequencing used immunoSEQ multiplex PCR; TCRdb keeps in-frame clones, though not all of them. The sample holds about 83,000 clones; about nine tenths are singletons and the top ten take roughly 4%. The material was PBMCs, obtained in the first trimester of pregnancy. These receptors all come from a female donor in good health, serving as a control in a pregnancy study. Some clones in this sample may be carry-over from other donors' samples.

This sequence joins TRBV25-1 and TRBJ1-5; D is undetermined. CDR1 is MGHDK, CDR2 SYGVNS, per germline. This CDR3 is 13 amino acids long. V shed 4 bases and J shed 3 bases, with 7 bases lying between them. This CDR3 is CASSVSVNQPQHF. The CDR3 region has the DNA TGTGCCAGCAGTGTATCCGTCAATCAGCCCCAGCATTTT. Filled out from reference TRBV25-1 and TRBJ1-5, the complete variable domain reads EADIYQTPRYLVIGTGKKITLECSQTMGHDKMYWYQQDPGMELHLIHYSYGVNSTEKGDLSSESTVSRIRTEHFPLTLESARPSHTSQYLCASSVSVNQPQHFGDGTRLSIL.

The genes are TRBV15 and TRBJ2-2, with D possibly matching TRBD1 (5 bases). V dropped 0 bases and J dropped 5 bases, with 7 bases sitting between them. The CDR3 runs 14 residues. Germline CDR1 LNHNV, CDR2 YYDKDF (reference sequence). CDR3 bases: TGTGCCACCAGCAGAGATCACAGGACCGGGGAGCTGTTTTTT. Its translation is CATSRDHRTGELFF.

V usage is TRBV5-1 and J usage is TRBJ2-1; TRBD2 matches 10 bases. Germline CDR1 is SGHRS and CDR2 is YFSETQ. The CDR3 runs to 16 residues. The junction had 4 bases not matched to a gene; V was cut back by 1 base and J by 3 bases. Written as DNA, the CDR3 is TGCGCCAGCAGCTTGATCCTAGCGGGGGTCTACAATGAGCAGTTCTTC. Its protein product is CASSLILAGVYNEQFF.

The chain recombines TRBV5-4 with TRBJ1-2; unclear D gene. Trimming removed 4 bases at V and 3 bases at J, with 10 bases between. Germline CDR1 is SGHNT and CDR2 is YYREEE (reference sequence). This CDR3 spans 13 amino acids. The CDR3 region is CASSASRDYGYTF. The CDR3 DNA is TGTGCCAGCAGCGCATCCCGGGACTATGGCTACACCTTC.

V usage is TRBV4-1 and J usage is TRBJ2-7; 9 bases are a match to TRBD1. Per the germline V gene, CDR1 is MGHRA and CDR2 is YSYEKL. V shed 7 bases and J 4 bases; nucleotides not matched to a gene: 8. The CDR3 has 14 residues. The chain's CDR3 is CASTPGQGFYEQYF. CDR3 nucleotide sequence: TGCGCCAGCACTCCGGGACAGGGTTTTTACGAGCAGTACTTC.

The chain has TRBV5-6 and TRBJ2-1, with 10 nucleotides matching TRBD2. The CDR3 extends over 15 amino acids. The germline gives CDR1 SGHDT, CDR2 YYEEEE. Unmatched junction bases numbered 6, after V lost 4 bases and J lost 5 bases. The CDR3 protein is CASSPTSGLHNEQFF. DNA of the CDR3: TGTGCCAGCAGCCCGACTAGCGGGCTACACAATGAGCAGTTCTTC.

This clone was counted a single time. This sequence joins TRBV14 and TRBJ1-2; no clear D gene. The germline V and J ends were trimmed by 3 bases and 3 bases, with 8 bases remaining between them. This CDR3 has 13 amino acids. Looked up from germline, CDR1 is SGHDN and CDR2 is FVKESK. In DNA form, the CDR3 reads TGTGCCAGCAGCCATTTCACAGACTATGGCTACACCTTC. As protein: CASSHFTDYGYTF.

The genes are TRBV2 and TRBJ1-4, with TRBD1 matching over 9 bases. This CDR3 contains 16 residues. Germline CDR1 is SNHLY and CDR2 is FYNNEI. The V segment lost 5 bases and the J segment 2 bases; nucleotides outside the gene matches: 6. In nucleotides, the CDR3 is TGTGCCAGCAGTTGGGGACAGGGTGGGACTAATGAAAAACTGTTTTTT. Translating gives CASSWGQGGTNEKLFF.

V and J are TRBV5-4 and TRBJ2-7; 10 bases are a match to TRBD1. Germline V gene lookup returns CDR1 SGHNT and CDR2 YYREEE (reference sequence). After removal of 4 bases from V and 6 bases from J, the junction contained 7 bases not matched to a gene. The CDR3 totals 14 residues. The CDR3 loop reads CASSPGQGTLEQYF. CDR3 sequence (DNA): TGTGCCAGCAGCCCGGGACAGGGGACCCTCGAGCAGTACTTC.

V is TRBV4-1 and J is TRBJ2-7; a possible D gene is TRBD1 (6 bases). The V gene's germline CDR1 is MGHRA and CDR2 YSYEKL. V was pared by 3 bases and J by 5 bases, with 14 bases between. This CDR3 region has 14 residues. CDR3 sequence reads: CASSHTDSRNEQYF. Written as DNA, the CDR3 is TGCGCCAGCAGCCACACGGACAGCCGCAACGAGCAGTACTTC.

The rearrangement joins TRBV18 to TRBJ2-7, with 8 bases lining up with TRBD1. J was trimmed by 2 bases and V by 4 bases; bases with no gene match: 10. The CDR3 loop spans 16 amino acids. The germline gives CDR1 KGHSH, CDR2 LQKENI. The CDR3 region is CASSLGQGGAAYEQYF. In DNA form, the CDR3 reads TGTGCCAGCTCACTCGGACAGGGTGGTGCGGCCTACGAGCAGTACTTC.

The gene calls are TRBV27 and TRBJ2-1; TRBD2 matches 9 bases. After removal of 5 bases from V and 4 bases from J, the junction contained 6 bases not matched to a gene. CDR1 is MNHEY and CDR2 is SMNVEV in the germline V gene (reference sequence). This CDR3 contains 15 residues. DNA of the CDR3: TGTGCCAGCAGTAGTAGCGGGGGACCATACAATGAGCAGTTCTTC. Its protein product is CASSSSGGPYNEQFF.

CDR3 in amino acids: CASSVQDYFYEQYF. The CDR3 region has the DNA TGCGCCAGCAGCGTACAGGACTATTTCTACGAGCAGTACTTC. The J gene is TRBJ2-7, the V gene TRBV5-1, with D possibly TRBD2 on 6 matching bases. CDR3 length equals 14 residues. V shed 4 bases and J shed 3 bases, with 14 bases lying between them. CDR1 is SGHRS and CDR2 is YFSETQ in the germline V gene.

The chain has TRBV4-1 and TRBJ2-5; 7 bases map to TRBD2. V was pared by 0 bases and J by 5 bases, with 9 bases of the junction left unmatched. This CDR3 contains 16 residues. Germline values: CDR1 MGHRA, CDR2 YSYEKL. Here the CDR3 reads CASSQEGLAEGETQYF. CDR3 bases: TGCGCCAGCAGCCAAGAAGGGCTAGCGGAGGGGGAGACCCAGTACTTC.

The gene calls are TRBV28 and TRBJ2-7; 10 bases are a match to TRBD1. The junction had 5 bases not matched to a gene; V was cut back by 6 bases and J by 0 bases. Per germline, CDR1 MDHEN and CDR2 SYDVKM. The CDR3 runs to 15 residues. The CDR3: CASSWDRGSSYEQYF. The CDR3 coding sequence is TGTGCCAGCAGCTGGGACAGGGGAAGCTCCTACGAGCAGTACTTC.

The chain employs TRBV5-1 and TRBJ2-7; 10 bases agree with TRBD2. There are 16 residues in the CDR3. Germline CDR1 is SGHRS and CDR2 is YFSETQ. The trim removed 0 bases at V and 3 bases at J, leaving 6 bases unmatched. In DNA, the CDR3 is TGCGCCAGCAGCTTGGGATCGGCTAGCGGGGGCTACGAGCAGTACTTC. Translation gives CASSLGSASGGYEQYF. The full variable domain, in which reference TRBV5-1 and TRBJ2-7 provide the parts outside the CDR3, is KAGVTQTPRYLIKTRGQQVTLSCSPISGHRSVSWYQQTPGQGLQFLFEYFSETQRNKGNFPGRFSGRQFSNSRSEMNVSTLELGDSALYLCASSLGSASGGYEQYFGPGTRLTVT.

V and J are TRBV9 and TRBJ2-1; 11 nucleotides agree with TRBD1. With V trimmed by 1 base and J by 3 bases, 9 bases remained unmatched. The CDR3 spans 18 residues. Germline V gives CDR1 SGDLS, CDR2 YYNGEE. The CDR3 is CASSVNVRDRGNYNEQFF. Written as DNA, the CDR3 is TGTGCCAGCAGCGTAAACGTAAGGGACAGGGGGAACTACAATGAGCAGTTCTTC.

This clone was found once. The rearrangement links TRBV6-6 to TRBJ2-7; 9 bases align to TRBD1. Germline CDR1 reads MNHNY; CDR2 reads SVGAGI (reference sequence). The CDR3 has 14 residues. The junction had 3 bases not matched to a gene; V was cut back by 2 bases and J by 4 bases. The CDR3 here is CASSYEQGAYEQYF. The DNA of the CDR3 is TGTGCCAGCAGTTACGAACAGGGGGCTTACGAGCAGTACTTC.

The CDR3 sequence is CASSIRTGSYNSPLHF. The CDR3 region has the DNA TGTGCCAGCAGCATTCGGACAGGCTCCTATAATTCACCCCTCCACTTT. This chain connects TRBV7-2 to TRBJ1-6; TRBD1 agrees at 7 bases. The CDR3 has 16 residues. Trimming cost V 5 bases and J 0 bases; bases outside gene matches: 4. In germline, CDR1 is SGHTA, CDR2 FQGNSA. The full variable domain, its missing parts supplied by reference TRBV7-2 and TRBJ1-6, is GAGVSQSPSNKVTEKGKDVELRCDPISGHTALYWYRQSLGQGLEFLIYFQGNSAPDKSGLPSDRFSAERTGGSVSTLTIQRTQQEDSAVYLCASSIRTGSYNSPLHFGNGTRLTVT.

CDR3 region: CASCGGLLTDTQYF. The DNA of the CDR3 is TGTGCCAGCTGTGGGGGACTACTCACAGATACGCAGTATTTT. The genes are TRBV9 and TRBJ2-3; 7 bases are a match to TRBD2. The V gene's germline CDR1 is SGDLS and CDR2 YYNGEE. Trimming took 7 bases from V and 2 from J; bases not matched to a gene: 7. CDR3 length: 14 residues.